This T cell receptor beta chain was found in a study of blood T cell repertoires in COVID-19. Looking at the study overall: There were acute and convalescent COVID-19 samples, and they came from the United States, Italy and Spain. Sample material is recorded as cDNA or gDNA derived from T cells, B-cell-depleted T cells, or PBMCs.

Between the trimmed V and J ends, which lost 2 bases and 0 bases, there was a span of 20 bases. The CDR3 has 18 residues. Per the germline V gene, CDR1 is MNHEY and CDR2 is SVGEGT. Authors' analysis steps: Cell counts per sample came from amplifying reference gene primers. The data were produced by immunoSEQ multiplex PCR, yet TCRdb's version contains in-frame clones alone and is incomplete. For V, J and clone size, that table is used; D and trimming come from the DNA. The repertoire includes fewer than 80,000 clones, more than 65% of them detected once, and approximately 5% sits in the top ten. Material: peripheral blood. The source is an elderly woman with active or convalescent COVID-19. The rearrangement links TRBV6-2 or TRBV6-3 to TRBJ2-7, with D maybe TRBD1 (5 bases). DNA for the CDR3: TGTGCCAGCAGTTACACTTACCGAAAACAGGAAAGCTCCTACGAGCAGTACTTC. The encoded protein is CASSYTYRKQESSYEQYF.